The entry that follows covers one T cell receptor (beta chain) sequence. This record comes from a study of shared clonotypes between healthy human individuals. V lost 3 bases to trimming and J lost 0 bases; unmatched junction nucleotides: 3. CDR1 and CDR2 (germline): LNHDA, SQIVND (reference sequence). This CDR3 comprises 16 residues. The repertoire was sequenced with immunoSEQ multiplex PCR; TCRdb's copy has only in-frame clones and lacks some. The table has a few million clones, around 90% seen once. The rearrangement uses TRBV19 and TRBJ2-2, with 8 bases identical to TRBD2. The sequencing input was naive CD4+ T cells sorted from blood. Subset of the sample: CD45RA+ positively selected. This sequence was found in a man aged 18-30 years in good health. CDR3 sequence reads: CASSIGRVANTGELFF. The CDR3 bases are TGTGCCAGTAGTATCGGGAGGGTGGCGAACACCGGGGAGCTGTTTTTT.